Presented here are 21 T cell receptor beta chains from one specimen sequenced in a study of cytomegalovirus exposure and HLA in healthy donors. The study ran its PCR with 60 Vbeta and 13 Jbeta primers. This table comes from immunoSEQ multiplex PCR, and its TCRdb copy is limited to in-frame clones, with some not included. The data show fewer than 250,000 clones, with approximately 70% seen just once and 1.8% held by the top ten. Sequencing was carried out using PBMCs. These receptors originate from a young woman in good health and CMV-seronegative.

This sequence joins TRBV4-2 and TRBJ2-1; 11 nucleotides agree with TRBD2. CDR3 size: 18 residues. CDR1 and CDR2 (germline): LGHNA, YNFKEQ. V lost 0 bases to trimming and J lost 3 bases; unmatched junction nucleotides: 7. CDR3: CASSQDEVGLADYNEQFF. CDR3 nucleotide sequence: TGTGCCAGCAGCCAAGATGAGGTGGGACTAGCGGACTACAATGAGCAGTTCTTC.

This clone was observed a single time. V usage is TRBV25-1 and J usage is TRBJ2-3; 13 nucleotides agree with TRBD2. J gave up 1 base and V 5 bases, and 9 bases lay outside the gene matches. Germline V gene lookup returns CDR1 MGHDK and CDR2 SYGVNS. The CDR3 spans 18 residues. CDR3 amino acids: CASSRGLAGLSGTDTQYF. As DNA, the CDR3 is TGTGCCAGCAGTCGGGGACTAGCGGGACTAAGTGGCACAGATACGCAGTATTTT.

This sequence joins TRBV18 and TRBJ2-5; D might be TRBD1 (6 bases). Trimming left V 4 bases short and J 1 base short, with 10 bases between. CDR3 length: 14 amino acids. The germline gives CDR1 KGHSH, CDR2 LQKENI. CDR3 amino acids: CASSQGTFQETQYF. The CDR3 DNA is TGTGCCAGCTCACAAGGGACATTCCAAGAGACCCAGTACTTC.

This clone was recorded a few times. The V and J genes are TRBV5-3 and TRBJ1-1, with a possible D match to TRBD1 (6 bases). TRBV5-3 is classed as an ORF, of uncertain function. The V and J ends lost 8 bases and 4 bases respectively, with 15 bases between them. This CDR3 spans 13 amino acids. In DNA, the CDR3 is TGTGCCAGCAAGGTACAGGGAAGCACTGAAGCTTTCTTT. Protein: CASKVQGSTEAFF.

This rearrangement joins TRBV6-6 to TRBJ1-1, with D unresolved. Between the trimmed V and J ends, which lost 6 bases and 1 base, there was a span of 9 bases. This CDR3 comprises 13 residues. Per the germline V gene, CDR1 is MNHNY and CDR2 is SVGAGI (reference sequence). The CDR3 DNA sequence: TGTGCCAGCAGCTACCTGAGGAACACTGAAGCTTTCTTT. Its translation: CASSYLRNTEAFF.

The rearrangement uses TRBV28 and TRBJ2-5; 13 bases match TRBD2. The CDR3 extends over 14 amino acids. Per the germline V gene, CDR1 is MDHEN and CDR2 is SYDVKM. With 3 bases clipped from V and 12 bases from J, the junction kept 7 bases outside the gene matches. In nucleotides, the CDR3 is TGTGCCAGCAGTTTGCGGACTAGCGGGAGTAGGGAGTACTTC. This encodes CASSLRTSGSREYF.

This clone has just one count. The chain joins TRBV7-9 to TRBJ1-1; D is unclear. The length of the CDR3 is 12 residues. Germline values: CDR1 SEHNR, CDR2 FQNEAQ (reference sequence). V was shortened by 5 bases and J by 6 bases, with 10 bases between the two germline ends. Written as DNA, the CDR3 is TGTGCCAGCAGCGCAGGTTGGGCTGAAGCTTTCTTT. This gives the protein CASSAGWAEAFF.

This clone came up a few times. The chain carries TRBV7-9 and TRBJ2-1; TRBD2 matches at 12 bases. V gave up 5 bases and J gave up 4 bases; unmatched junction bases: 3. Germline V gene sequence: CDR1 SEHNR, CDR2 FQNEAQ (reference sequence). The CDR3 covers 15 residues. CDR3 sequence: CASSPSGRGYNEQFF. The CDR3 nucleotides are TGTGCCAGCAGCCCTAGCGGGAGGGGATACAATGAGCAGTTCTTC.

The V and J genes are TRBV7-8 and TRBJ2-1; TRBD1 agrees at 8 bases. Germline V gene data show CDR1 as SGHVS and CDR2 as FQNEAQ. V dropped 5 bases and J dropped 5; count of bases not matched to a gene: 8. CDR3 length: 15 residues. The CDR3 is CASSQTGARNNEQFF. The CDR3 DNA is TGTGCCAGCAGCCAGACAGGGGCGAGAAACAATGAGCAGTTCTTC.

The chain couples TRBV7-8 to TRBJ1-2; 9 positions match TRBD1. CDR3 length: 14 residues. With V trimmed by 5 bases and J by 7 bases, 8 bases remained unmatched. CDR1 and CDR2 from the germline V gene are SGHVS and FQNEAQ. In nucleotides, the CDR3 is TGTGCCAGCAGCGCCGGACAGGGGTTGGGTGGCTACACCTTC. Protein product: CASSAGQGLGGYTF.

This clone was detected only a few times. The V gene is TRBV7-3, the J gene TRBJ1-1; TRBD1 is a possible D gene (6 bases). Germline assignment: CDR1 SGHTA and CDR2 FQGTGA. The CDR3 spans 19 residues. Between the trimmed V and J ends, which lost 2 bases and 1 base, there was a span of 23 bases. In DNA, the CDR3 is TGTGCCAGCAGCTTATTGACGGGTTTATCCGGGACACCGAACACTGAAGCTTTCTTT. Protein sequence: CASSLLTGLSGTPNTEAFF.

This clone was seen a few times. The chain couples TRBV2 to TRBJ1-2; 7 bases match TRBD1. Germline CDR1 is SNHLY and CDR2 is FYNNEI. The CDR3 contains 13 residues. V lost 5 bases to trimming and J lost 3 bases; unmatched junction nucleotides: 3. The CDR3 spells CASSRTGDYGYTF. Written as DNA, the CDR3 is TGTGCCAGCAGTCGGACAGGAGACTATGGCTACACCTTC.

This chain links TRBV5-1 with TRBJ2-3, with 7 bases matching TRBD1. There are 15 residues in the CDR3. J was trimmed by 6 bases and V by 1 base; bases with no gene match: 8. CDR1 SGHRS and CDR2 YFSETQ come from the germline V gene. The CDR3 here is CASSLSQGNWDTQYF. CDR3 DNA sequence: TGCGCCAGCAGCTTGTCACAGGGGAATTGGGATACGCAGTATTTT.

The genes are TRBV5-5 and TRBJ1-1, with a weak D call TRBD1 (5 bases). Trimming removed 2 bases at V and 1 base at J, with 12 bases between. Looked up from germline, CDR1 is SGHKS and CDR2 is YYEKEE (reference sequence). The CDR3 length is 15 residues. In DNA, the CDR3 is TGTGCCAGCAGCTTATGGGGCGGTTCGAACACTGAAGCTTTCTTT. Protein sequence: CASSLWGGSNTEAFF.

CDR3 nucleotides: TGTGCCAGCAGCCCGAGCCCCCGCCCGTCATTCACAGATACGCAGTATTTT. Its protein product is CASSPSPRPSFTDTQYF. The chain is built from TRBV7-2 and TRBJ2-3, with D unresolved. The V end was cut by 5 bases, the J end by 2 bases, with 20 bases between. The CDR3 totals 17 residues. Germline CDR1 reads SGHTA; CDR2 reads FQGNSA. Full variable domain (missing parts from reference TRBV7-2 and TRBJ2-3): GAGVSQSPSNKVTEKGKDVELRCDPISGHTALYWYRQSLGQGLEFLIYFQGNSAPDKSGLPSDRFSAERTGGSVSTLTIQRTQQEDSAVYLCASSPSPRPSFTDTQYFGPGTRLTVL.

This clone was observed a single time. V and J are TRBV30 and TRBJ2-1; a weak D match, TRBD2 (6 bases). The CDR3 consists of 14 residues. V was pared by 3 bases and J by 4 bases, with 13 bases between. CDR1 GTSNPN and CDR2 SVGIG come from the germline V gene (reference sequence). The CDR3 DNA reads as TGTGCCTGGAGGTTGGGCGGGGAATACAATGAGCAGTTCTTC. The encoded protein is CAWRLGGEYNEQFF. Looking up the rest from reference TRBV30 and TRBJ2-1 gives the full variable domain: SQTIHQWPATLVQPVGSPLSLECTVEGTSNPNLYWYRQAAGRGLQLLFYSVGIGQISSEVPQNLSASRPQDRQFILSSKKLLLSDSGFYLCAWRLGGEYNEQFFGPGTRLTVL.

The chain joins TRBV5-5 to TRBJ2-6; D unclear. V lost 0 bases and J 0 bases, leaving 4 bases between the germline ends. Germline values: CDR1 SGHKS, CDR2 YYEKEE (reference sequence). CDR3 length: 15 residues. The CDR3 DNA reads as TGTGCCAGCAGCTTGGTTTACTCTGGGGCCAACGTCCTGACTTTC. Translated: CASSLVYSGANVLTF.

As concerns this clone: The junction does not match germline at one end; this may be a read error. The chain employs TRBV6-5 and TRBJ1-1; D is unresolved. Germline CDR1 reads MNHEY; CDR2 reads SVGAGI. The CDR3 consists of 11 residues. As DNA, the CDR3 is TGTGCCAGCAGTGAGCCGACTCCCGCCATCTTT. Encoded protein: CASSEPTPAIF.

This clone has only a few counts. The DNA of the CDR3 is TGTGCCTGGAGACAGAGCAACACTGAAGCTTTCTTT. Protein: CAWRQSNTEAFF. This chain links TRBV30 with TRBJ1-1; D unclear. The germline V gene encodes CDR1 GTSNPN and CDR2 SVGIG (reference sequence). This CDR3 region has 12 residues. V was shortened by 3 bases and J by 2 bases, with 7 bases between the two germline ends.

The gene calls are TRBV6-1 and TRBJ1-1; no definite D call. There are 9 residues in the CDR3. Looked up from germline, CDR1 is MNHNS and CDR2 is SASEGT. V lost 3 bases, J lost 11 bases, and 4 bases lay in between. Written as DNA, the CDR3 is TGTGCCAGCAGTGACGCGGCTTTCTTT. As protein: CASSDAAFF.

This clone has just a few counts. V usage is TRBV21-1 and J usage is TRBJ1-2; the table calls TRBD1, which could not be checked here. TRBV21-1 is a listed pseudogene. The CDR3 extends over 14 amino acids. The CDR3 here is CASSKAARNYGYTF. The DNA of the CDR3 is TGTGCCAGCAGCAAAGCGGCCAGAAACTATGGCTACACCTTC.